A selection of T cell receptor beta chains follows, all from one sample in a study of beta chain features in type 1 diabetes. Assay: immunoSEQ multiplex PCR; the TCRdb copy retains only in-frame clones and omits some. The sample gives fewer than 65,000 clones, roughly three fifths of which show up once; about 2.2% is in the top ten. Specimen: Tregs from blood. These TCRs come from a woman in her late teens or twenties in good health. Both conserved end residues are trimmed from each CDR3. The D gene is left open where the match is weak.

v_call d_call cdr3_aa
TRBV18 NA ASSPPGGGVPEAF
TRBV5-6 NA ASSLSLTYEQY
TRBV6-5 NA ASSYMGAAGPYEQY
TRBV5-1 NA ASSLDGAEQY
TRBV27 NA ASSLYQGNTEAF
TRBV9 TRBD2 ASSVDYVSGGYEQY
TRBV27 NA ASSWLANTGELF
TRBV7-9 NA ASSVDSNYGYT
TRBV5-1 NA ASSLETASYNEQF
TRBV2 NA ASTPGMGNTEAF
TRBV7-9 NA ASSFNSIRGTEAF
TRBV6-6 NA ASSPEWGGAF
TRBV18 NA ASSRQFTYEQY
TRBV5-1 TRBD2 ASSLALGTRGQETQY
TRBV6-6 TRBD1 ASIGPGTGAGGYT
TRBV27 TRBD1 ASSSLGGEGGGIYT
TRBV10-3 TRBD1 AISLDRAENTEAF
TRBV19 NA ASSRRQLAYGYT
TRBV10-2 NA ASSEGGYEQY
TRBV10-3 NA AISGGSSQAYEQY
TRBV5-4 TRBD2 ASSWTLAGGREQF
TRBV25-1 NA ASSARVTGELF
TRBV9 TRBD2 ASSGGLAVNEQF
TRBV19 TRBD1 ASGLGQGKKETQY
TRBV7-2 NA ASSLDYNQPQH
TRBV7-2 NA ASSLAGGVKTQY
TRBV12-5 TRBD1 ASGLLTGGGGNTIY
TRBV30 NA AWSPQTGGYT
TRBV9 TRBD1 ASSVANLGTGSLDGNTGELF